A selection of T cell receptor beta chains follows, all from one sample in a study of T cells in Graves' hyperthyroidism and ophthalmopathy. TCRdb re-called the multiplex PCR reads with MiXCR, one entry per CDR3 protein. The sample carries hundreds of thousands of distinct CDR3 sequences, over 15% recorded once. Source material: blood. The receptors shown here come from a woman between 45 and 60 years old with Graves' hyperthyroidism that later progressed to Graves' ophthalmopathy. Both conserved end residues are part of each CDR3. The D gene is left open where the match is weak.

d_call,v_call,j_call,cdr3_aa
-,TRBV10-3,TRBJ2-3,CAISGLGAPSTDTQYF
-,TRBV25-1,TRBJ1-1,CASSLGVTDGRAEAFF
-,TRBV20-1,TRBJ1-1,CSARGGRTNTEAFF
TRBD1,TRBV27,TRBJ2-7,CASSSGQGLYEQYF
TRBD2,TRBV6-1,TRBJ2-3,CASSEYRGGTDTQYF
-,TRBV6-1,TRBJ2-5,CATLPLLRAGETQYF
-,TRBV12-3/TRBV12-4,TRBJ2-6,CASGFSGANVLTF
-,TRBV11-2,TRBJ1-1,CASNDMTERGNTEAFF
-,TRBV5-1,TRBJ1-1,CASTMTVQANTEAFF
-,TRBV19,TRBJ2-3,CASSIPGTATDTQYF
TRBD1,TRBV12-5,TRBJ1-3,CASGSRRGQGSTENTIYF
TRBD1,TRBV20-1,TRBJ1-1,CSALPGQGAGTEAFF
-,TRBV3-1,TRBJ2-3,CASRRGGTTDTQYF
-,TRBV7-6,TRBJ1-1,CASSLKTTNTEAFF
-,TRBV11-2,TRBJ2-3,CASSLGQGGRADTQYF
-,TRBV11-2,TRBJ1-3,CASSGGSLNSGNTIYF